This TCR beta chain was found in a study of cytomegalovirus exposure and HLA in healthy donors. Study at large: Of all 360 or so donors who were genotyped, 81% belonged to the Caucasian-associated ancestry cluster. Study observations and caveats: The classifier was said to identify cytomegalovirus status with high specificity and sensitivity.

The V and J ends lost 7 bases and 4 bases, in that order; junction bases with no gene match: 7. This CDR3 spans 12 amino acids. Germline values: CDR1 SQVTM, CDR2 ANQGSEA. Healthy people donating bone marrow made up the donors. To note about this clone: Its antigen is not known.

Use of 60 Vbeta and 13 Jbeta primers characterized the PCR. Per the original methods: Later analysis identified 88 million or so unique TCR beta chains, around 10 million shared. Data came from immunoSEQ multiplex PCR; TCRdb stores just in-frame clones and leaves some out. The DNA gave D and trimming, while V, J and clone size come from that table. The sample has 200,000 to 250,000 clones, roughly 91% seen once; the top ten hold about 1%. The source is a woman younger than 30 in good health and CMV-seronegative. Sequences were obtained from PBMCs. This chain joins TRBV29-1 and TRBJ2-7, with 7 positions matching TRBD1. The CDR3 here is CSAKDRSYEQYF. The CDR3 DNA is TGCAGCGCCAAGGACAGGTCTTACGAGCAGTACTTC.